This T cell receptor (beta chain) was captured by sequencing in a study of blood T cells in healthy people across ages. With regard to this clonotype: The antigen is undetermined.

Isolated PBMCs totaled at least 7 million in each sample. The use of a sample-barcoded 5' primer and a J-beta primer mix characterized a second PCR of roughly 6 to 12 cycles. TCRdb reanalysed the 5' RACE reads using MiXCR and keeps one entry per CDR3 protein. This sample yields about 1.6 million distinct CDR3 sequences, of which about 32% are seen a single time; 11% belongs to the top ten. The CDR3 length is 12 residues. V gave up 3 bases and J gave up 10 bases, with 7 bases separating them. Findings of the study overall: Unsorted PBMC input precluded a conclusive naive versus antigen-experienced comparison. Possibly confounding the expanded clonotype changes was the fact that donor CMV status was unknown.

The gene calls are TRBV12-3 or TRBV12-4 and TRBJ1-6; no clear D. This TCR came from a woman in her thirties in good health. The sample comprised blood. DNA for the CDR3: TGTGCCAGCAGTTTCGGGAAATCACCCCTCCACTTT. This translates into CASSFGKSPLHF.